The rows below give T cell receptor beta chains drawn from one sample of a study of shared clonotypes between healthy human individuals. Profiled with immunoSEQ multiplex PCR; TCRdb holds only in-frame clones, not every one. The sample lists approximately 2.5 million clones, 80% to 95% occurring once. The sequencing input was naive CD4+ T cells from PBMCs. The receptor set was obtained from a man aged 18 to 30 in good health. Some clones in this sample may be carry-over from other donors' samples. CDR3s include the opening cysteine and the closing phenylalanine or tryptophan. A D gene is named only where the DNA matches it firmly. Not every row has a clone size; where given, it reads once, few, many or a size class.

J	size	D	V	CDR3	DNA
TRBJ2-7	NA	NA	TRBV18	CASSPPSAAYEQYF	TGTGCCAGCTCACCACCGTCCGCCGCCTACGAGCAGTACTTC
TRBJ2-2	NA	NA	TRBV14	CASSRLGTRDKNTGELFF	TGTGCCAGCAGCCGCCTTGGAACCCGGGACAAGAACACCGGGGAGCTGTTTTTT
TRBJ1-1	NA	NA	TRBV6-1	CASSRQAGDTEAFF	TGTGCCAGCAGTCGACAGGCCGGGGACACTGAAGCTTTCTTT
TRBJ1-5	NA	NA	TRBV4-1	CASSQVSFSVRQPQHF	TGCGCCAGCAGCCAAGTAAGCTTTTCCGTACGACAGCCCCAGCATTTT
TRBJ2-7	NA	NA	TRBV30	CAWSKLYEQYF	TGTGCCTGGAGTAAACTCTACGAGCAGTACTTC
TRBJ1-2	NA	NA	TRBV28	CASSLAQGRRTGYTF	TGTGCCAGCAGTTTAGCTCAGGGGAGGCGGACTGGCTACACCTTC
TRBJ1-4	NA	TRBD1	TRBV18	CASSLWGQVNEKLFF	TGTGCCAGCTCCCTATGGGGACAGGTTAATGAAAAACTGTTTTTT
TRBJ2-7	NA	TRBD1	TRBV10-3	CAISPSGGGYEQYF	TGTGCCATCAGCCCCTCAGGGGGCGGGTACGAGCAGTACTTC
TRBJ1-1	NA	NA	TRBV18	CASSPQQGRTEAFF	TGTGCCAGCTCACCACAACAGGGTCGGACTGAAGCTTTCTTT
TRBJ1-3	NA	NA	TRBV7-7	CASSPDSGGTIYF	TGTGCCAGCAGCCCCGACAGCGGAGGCACCATATATTTT
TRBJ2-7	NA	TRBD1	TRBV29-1	CSEDRGGYEQYF	TGCAGCGAGGACAGGGGAGGCTACGAGCAGTACTTC
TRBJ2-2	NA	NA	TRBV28	CASSSLGGRTGELFF	TGTGCCAGCAGCTCCCTGGGGGGGCGCACCGGGGAGCTGTTTTTT
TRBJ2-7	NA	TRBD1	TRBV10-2	CASTEVGTGFYEQYF	TGCGCCAGCACCGAGGTGGGGACAGGGTTCTACGAGCAGTACTTC
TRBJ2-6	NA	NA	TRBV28	CASSFVGSGANVLTF	TGTGCCAGCAGTTTCGTCGGCTCTGGGGCCAACGTCCTGACTTTC
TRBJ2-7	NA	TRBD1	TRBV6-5	CASSYRTGGSEQYF	TGTGCCAGCAGTTACAGGACAGGGGGTTCCGAGCAGTACTTC
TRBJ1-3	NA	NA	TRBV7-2	CASSPPRSPSSGNTIYF	TGTGCCAGCAGCCCCCCCCGCTCTCCCAGCTCTGGAAACACCATATATTTT
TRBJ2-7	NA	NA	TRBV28	CASSLPPNEQYF	TGTGCCAGCAGTTTACCTCCGAACGAGCAGTACTTC
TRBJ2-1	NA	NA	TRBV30	CACISRGLVNEQFF	TGTGCCTGCATCTCCCGGGGGCTGGTCAATGAGCAGTTCTTC
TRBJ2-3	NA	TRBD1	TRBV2	CASSYITGEDTQYF	TGTGCCAGCAGTTATATCACAGGGGAAGATACGCAGTATTTT
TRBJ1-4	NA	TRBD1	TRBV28	CASSLGTASNEKLFF	TGTGCCAGCAGTTTAGGGACAGCCTCTAATGAAAAACTGTTTTTT
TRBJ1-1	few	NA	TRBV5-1	CASSLVEGGSEAFF	TGCGCCAGCAGCTTGGTGGAAGGAGGCTCTGAAGCTTTCTTT
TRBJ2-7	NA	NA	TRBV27	CASTNTVSYEQYF	TGTGCCAGCACTAACACCGTTTCCTACGAGCAGTACTTC
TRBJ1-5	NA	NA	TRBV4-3	CASSQDWPSTGPRQPQHF	TGCGCCAGCAGCCAAGATTGGCCTAGCACAGGGCCACGACAGCCCCAGCATTTT
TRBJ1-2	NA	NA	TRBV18	CASSLNFQVKGDYGYTF	TGTGCCAGCTCACTCAATTTTCAGGTGAAGGGGGACTATGGCTACACCTTC
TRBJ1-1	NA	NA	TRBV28	CASRLGGRGTEAFF	TGTGCCAGCAGACTAGGGGGTAGGGGAACTGAAGCTTTCTTT
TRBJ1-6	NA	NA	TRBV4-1	CASSQPQDLYNSPLHF	TGCGCCAGCAGCCAGCCCCAGGATTTGTATAATTCACCCCTCCACTTT
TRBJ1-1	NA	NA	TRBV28	CASSFPGSEAFF	TGTGCCAGCAGTTTCCCCGGGTCCGAAGCTTTCTTT
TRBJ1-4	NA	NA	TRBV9	CASSPAPREKLFF	TGTGCCAGCAGCCCAGCACCAAGAGAAAAACTGTTTTTT
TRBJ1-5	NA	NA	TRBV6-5	CASRRDSLANQPQHF	TGTGCCAGCAGACGCGACAGCCTAGCCAATCAGCCCCAGCATTTT
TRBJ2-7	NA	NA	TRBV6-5	CASRTSVSSYEQYF	TGTGCCAGCAGGACCAGTGTCAGCTCCTACGAGCAGTACTTC
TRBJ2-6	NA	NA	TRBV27	CASSSLSGANVLTF	TGTGCCAGCAGCTCCCTCTCTGGGGCCAACGTCCTGACTTTC
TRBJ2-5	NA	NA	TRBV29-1	CSVNANPHEKRTQYF	TGCAGCGTAAACGCCAATCCTCATGAGAAGAGGACCCAGTACTTC
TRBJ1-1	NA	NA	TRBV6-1	CASSGSIRAPEAFF	TGTGCCAGCAGCGGTAGCATCAGGGCGCCTGAAGCTTTCTTT
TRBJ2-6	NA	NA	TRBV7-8	CASSLGRQWVSEPGANVLTF	TGTGCCAGCAGCTTAGGCCGTCAATGGGTTAGCGAGCCTGGGGCCAACGTCCTGACTTTC
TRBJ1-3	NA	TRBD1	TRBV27	CASRLTGTGNTIYF	TGTGCCAGCAGATTGACAGGGACTGGAAACACCATATATTTT
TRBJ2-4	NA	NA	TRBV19	CATQNGQPWDIQYF	TGTGCCACCCAAAATGGCCAGCCTTGGGACATTCAGTACTTC
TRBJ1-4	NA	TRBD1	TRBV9	CASSVDRGNEKLFF	TGTGCCAGCAGCGTAGACAGGGGGAATGAAAAACTGTTTTTT
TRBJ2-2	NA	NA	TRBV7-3	CASSPTSGELFF	TGTGCCAGCAGCCCCACAAGCGGGGAGCTGTTTTTT
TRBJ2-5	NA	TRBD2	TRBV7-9	CASSFGRVREETQYF	TGTGCCAGCAGCTTCGGGAGGGTTCGGGAAGAGACCCAGTACTTC
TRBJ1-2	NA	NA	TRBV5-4	CASSLDRRLYGYTF	TGTGCCAGCAGCTTGGATCGGCGGCTATATGGCTACACCTTC
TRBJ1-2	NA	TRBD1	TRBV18	CASSPSQGDYGYTF	TGTGCCAGCTCACCGTCGCAGGGGGACTATGGCTACACCTTC
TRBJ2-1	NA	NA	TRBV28	CASSPRTIPFF	TGTGCCAGCAGTCCCCGGACGATACCCTTCTTC
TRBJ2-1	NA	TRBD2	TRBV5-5	CASSSLSGTLYNEQFF	TGTGCCAGCAGCTCATTAAGCGGGACTCTCTACAATGAGCAGTTCTTC
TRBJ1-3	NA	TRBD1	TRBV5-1	CASSISQQGAAGNTIYF	TGCGCCAGCAGTATCTCACAGCAGGGGGCGGCTGGAAACACCATATATTTT
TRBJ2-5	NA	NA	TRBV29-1	CSVLLAEETQYF	TGCAGCGTTTTGCTAGCTGAAGAGACCCAGTACTTC
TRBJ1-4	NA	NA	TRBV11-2	CASSFTVSRTNEKLFF	TGTGCCAGCAGCTTTACAGTTTCGCGGACTAATGAAAAACTGTTTTTT
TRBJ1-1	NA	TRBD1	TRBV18	CASSPPFPGGDTEAFF	TGTGCCAGCTCACCACCGTTCCCAGGGGGAGATACTGAAGCTTTCTTT
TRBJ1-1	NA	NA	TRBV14	CASSQVQGTTEAFF	TGTGCCAGCAGCCAAGTGCAGGGGACCACTGAAGCTTTCTTT
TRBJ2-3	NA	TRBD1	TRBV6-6	CASTKKGQGVGDTQYF	TGTGCCAGCACCAAAAAAGGACAGGGGGTGGGAGATACGCAGTATTTT
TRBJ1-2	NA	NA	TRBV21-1	CAISGQGCGYTF	TGTGCCATATCGGGACAGGGGTGCGGCTACACCTTC
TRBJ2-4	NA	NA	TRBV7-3	CASSSGQKNIQYF	TGTGCCAGCAGCTCCGGACAGAAAAACATTCAGTACTTC
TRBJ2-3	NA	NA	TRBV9	CASSPPGVGTDTQYF	TGTGCCAGCAGCCCACCGGGGGTCGGTACAGATACGCAGTATTTT
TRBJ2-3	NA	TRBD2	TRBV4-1	CASSQDWVGGSSTDTQYF	TGCGCCAGCAGCCAAGACTGGGTCGGCGGGAGTAGCACAGATACGCAGTATTTT
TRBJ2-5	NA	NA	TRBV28	CASSPSGLKETQYF	TGTGCCAGCAGCCCCTCTGGACTAAAAGAGACCCAGTACTTC
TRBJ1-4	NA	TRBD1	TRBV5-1	CASSPGGQSNEKLFF	TGCGCCAGCAGCCCGGGGGGACAGTCTAATGAAAAACTGTTTTTT
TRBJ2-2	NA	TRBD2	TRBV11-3	CASSLVWVLAGARNTGELFF	TGTGCCAGCAGCTTAGTGTGGGTCCTAGCGGGAGCCAGGAACACCGGGGAGCTGTTTTTT
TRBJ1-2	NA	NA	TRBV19	CASTPSGSRGYTF	TGTGCCAGTACCCCTTCTGGCTCTCGTGGCTACACCTTC